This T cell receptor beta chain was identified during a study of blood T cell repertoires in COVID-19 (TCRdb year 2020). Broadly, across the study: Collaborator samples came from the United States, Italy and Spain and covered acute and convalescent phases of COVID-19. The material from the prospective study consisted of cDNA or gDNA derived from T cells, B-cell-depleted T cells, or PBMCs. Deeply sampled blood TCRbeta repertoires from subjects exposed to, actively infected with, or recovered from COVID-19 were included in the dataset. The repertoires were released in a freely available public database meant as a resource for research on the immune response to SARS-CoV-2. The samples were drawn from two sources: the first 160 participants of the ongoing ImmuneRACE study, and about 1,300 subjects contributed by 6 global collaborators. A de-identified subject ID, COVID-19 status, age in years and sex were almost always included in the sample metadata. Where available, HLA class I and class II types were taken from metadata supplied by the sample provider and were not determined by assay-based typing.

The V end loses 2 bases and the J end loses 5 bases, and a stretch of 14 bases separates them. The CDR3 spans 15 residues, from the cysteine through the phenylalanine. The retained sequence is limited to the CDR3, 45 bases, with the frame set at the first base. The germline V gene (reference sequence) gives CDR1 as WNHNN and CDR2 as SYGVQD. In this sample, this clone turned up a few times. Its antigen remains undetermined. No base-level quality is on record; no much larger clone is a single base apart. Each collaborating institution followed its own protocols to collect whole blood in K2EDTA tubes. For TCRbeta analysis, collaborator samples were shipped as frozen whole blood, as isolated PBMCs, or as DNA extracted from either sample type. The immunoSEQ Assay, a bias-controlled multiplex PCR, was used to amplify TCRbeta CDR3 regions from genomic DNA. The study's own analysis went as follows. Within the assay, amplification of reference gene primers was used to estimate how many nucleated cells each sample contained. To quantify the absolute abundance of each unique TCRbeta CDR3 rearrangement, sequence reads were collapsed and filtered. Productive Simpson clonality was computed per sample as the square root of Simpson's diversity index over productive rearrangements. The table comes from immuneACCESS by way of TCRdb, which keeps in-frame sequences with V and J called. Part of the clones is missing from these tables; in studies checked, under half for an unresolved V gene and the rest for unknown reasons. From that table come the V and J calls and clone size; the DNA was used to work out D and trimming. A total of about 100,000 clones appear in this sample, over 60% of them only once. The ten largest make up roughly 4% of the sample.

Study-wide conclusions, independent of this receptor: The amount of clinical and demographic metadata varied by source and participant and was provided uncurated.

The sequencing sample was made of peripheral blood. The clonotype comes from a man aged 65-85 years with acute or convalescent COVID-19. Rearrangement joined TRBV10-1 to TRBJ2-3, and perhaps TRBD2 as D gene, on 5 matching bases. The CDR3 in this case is CASSEAGLRIDTQYF. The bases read TGCGCCAGCAGTGAGGCAGGACTGAGAATAGATACGCAGTATTTT.